Shown below are 6 T cell receptor beta chains from a single sample sequenced in a study of OX40 agonist ivuxolimab in advanced cancers. The receptor library was made with the immunoSEQ multiplex PCR assay. In its TCRdb copy, this immuneACCESS table keeps in-frame sequences only and misses some clones. Where compared with another copy, unresolved V genes explain less than half of these, and the others have no known cause. The sample profile shows about 62,000 clones; around 79% of them were found once. The ten largest clonotypes hold approximately 5.1% of the sample. Sequencing used CD4+ or CD8+ T cells sorted from blood, obtained in a trial of the OX40 agonist ivuxolimab. These receptors all stem from an adult with an advanced solid tumor such as melanoma, head and neck, liver or kidney cancer.

V and J are TRBV7-2 and TRBJ1-1; D not certain. The V end lost 2 bases, the J end lost 2 bases, and 6 bases lay between the germline ends. The CDR3 extends over 13 amino acids. Germline CDR1 is SGHTA and CDR2 is FQGNSA. The CDR3 here is CASSLQTNTEAFF. The CDR3 DNA follows: TGTGCCAGCAGCTTACAGACAAACACTGAAGCTTTCTTT. Filled out from reference TRBV7-2 and TRBJ1-1, the complete variable domain reads GAGVSQSPSNKVTEKGKDVELRCDPISGHTALYWYRQSLGQGLEFLIYFQGNSAPDKSGLPSDRFSAERTGGSVSTLTIQRTQQEDSAVYLCASSLQTNTEAFFGQGTRLTVV.

The chain couples TRBV7-9 to TRBJ1-2; no reliable D call. The ends were cut back, 5 bases at V and 2 bases at J, with 9 bases in the middle. This CDR3 contains 13 residues. CDR1 and CDR2 (germline): SEHNR, FQNEAQ (reference sequence). CDR3 sequence reads: CASSRGANYGYTF. The DNA for the CDR3 is TGTGCCAGCAGCCGCGGAGCGAACTATGGCTACACCTTC.

The CDR3, as DNA: TGTGCCAGCAGTTCTTGGGACAGCTCCTACGAGCAGTACGTC. Protein sequence: CASSSWDSSYEQYV. The genes are TRBV28 and TRBJ2-7; 7 bases align to TRBD1. There are 14 residues in the CDR3. The germline V gene encodes CDR1 MDHEN and CDR2 SYDVKM. The J segment lost 0 bases and the V segment lost 4 bases, leaving 3 bases of the junction unmatched.

The chain joins TRBV5-4 to TRBJ2-7; the D is unclear. This CDR3 is built from 15 residues. Germline V CDR1 and CDR2: SGHNT, YYREEE (reference sequence). V lost 1 base and J 0 bases, leaving 11 bases between the germline ends. The CDR3 nucleotides read TGTGCCAGCAGCTTGATCCTGGAGAGCTCCTACGAGCAGTACGTC. It codes for CASSLILESSYEQYV.

The genes are TRBV28 and TRBJ1-5, with 12 positions matching TRBD1. After removal of 2 bases from V and 5 bases from J, the junction contained 7 bases not matched to a gene. The CDR3 loop spans 17 amino acids. Germline CDR1 and CDR2: MDHEN and SYDVKM. CDR3 nucleotides: TGTGCCAGCAGTTTAGTTCGGGACAGGGGGCTCTATCAGCCCCAGCATTTT. This translates into CASSLVRDRGLYQPQHF.

J is TRBJ1-4 and V is TRBV4-2; D is uncertain. Trimming left V 1 base short and J 5 bases short, with 17 bases between. CDR1 is LGHNA, CDR2 YNFKEQ, per germline. This CDR3 has 17 amino acids. This chain's CDR3 is CASSQVPLHVKNEKLFF. The DNA of the CDR3 is TGTGCCAGCAGCCAAGTACCGCTTCACGTAAAAAATGAAAAACTGTTTTTT.